One sample yielded the 27 T cell receptor beta chains listed below, sequenced in a study of CD8+ T cells in alopecia areata. Sequencing templates came from extracted RNA that was reverse transcribed into cDNA. Data came from immunoSEQ multiplex PCR; TCRdb stores just in-frame clones and leaves some out. The sample records about 120,000 clones, 58% being singletons. Treatment noted: oral pan-JAK inhibitor, 5-10 mg twice daily. Sequenced here: CD8+ T cells sorted from blood, sampled at week 4, from a patient treated with tofacitinib. These receptors were collected from a human donor with alopecia areata.

This clone appeared a few times. V gene TRBV29-1 combines with J gene TRBJ2-1, with 10 nucleotides matching TRBD2. V dropped 2 bases and J dropped 4; count of bases not matched to a gene: 2. Germline CDR1 and CDR2: SQVTM and ANQGSEA. The CDR3 is 14 amino acids. The chain's CDR3 is CSVESGLAYNEQFF. The CDR3 DNA reads as TGCAGCGTTGAATCGGGACTAGCGTACAATGAGCAGTTCTTC.

The chain carries TRBV4-1 and TRBJ1-2; D remains unclear. Trimming stripped 7 bases from V and 2 bases from J, with 14 bases between. The germline V gene has CDR1 MGHRA and CDR2 YSYEKL. The CDR3 sequence is 14 residues long. CDR3 sequence reads: CASTPGPGNYGYTF. The DNA for the CDR3 is TGCGCCAGCACCCCAGGTCCGGGCAACTATGGCTACACCTTC.

The rearrangement uses TRBV11-2 and TRBJ1-2, with 7 bases that match TRBD1. The CDR3 is made up of 13 amino acids. The V and J ends lost 2 bases and 8 bases, in that order; junction bases with no gene match: 5. CDR1 is SGHAT and CDR2 is FQNNGV in the germline V gene. The CDR3 DNA sequence: TGTGCCAGCAGCTTATTCACAGGGGACGGCTACACCTTC. Its translation: CASSLFTGDGYTF.

The rearrangement uses TRBV27 and TRBJ1-6; tentative D call: TRBD1 (6 bases). Germline CDR1 reads MNHEY; CDR2 reads SMNVEV (reference sequence). V lost 6 bases, J lost 8 bases, and 17 bases lay in between. CDR3 length: 15 residues. CDR3 nucleotides: TGTGCCAGCAGGACTCTGCCGGGACACCATTCACCCCTCCACTTT. Translated, it gives CASRTLPGHHSPLHF.

CDR3 DNA sequence: TGTGCCTGGAGTGCCGCAGGGGAGCTCCTCCACTTT. Translating gives CAWSAAGELLHF. The chain joins TRBV30 to TRBJ1-6; TRBD1 is a possible D gene (6 bases). The CDR3 contains 12 residues. Trimming stripped 1 base from V and 15 bases from J, with 13 bases between. Germline CDR1 reads GTSNPN; CDR2 reads SVGIG (reference sequence).

The chain has TRBV15 and TRBJ1-5, with D uncertain. Per germline, CDR1 LNHNV and CDR2 YYDKDF (reference sequence). Trimming shortened V by 3 bases and J by 1 base, and 1 base separated the two germline ends. The CDR3 totals 12 residues. DNA for the CDR3: TGTGCCACCAGCAGGAGCAATCAGCCCCAGCATTTT. It encodes CATSRSNQPQHF.

The chain recombines TRBV6-5 with TRBJ2-3; the match to TRBD2 covers 8 bases. The trim removed 7 bases at V and 0 bases at J, leaving 3 bases unmatched. Germline lookup yields CDR1 MNHEY and CDR2 SVGAGI. This CDR3 region has 14 residues. In DNA, the CDR3 is TGTGCCAGCAAAAAGCGGGGGAGCACAGATACGCAGTATTTT. It codes for CASKKRGSTDTQYF.

The chain is built from TRBV5-6 and TRBJ2-3; TRBD2 matches at 9 bases. Germline CDR1 is SGHDT and CDR2 is YYEEEE. The CDR3 extends over 17 amino acids. V was pared by 0 bases and J by 2 bases, with 7 bases of the junction left unmatched. The CDR3 reads CASSLEGAGGPTDTQYF. CDR3 sequence (DNA): TGTGCCAGCAGCTTGGAGGGAGCGGGGGGCCCCACAGATACGCAGTATTTT. The full variable domain, rest sourced from reference TRBV5-6 and TRBJ2-3, is DAGVTQSPTHLIKTRGQQVTLRCSPKSGHDTVSWYQQALGQGPQFIFQYYEEEERQRGNFPDRFSGHQFPNYSSELNVNALLLGDSALYLCASSLEGAGGPTDTQYFGPGTRLTVL.

The genes are TRBV6-4 and TRBJ2-4; TRBD2 aligns across 13 bases. Losses at the gene ends were 7 bases for V and 7 bases for J; bases not matched to a gene: 7. Germline lookup yields CDR1 MRHNA and CDR2 SNTAGT. CDR3 length: 15 residues. Here the CDR3 reads CASIPGLAGKNIQYF. The DNA for the CDR3 is TGTGCCAGCATCCCGGGACTAGCGGGGAAGAACATTCAGTACTTC.

This chain joins TRBV29-1 and TRBJ1-2; perhaps TRBD1 as D (6 bases). CDR3 length: 12 residues. Germline V lookup: CDR1 SQVTM, CDR2 ANQGSEA. Trimming stripped 7 bases from V and 8 bases from J, with 17 bases between. The CDR3 sequence is CSAPGKGGGYTF. CDR3 DNA: TGCAGCGCCCCCGGGAAGGGGGGAGGCTACACCTTC.

This rearrangement joins TRBV27 to TRBJ2-1, with D tentatively TRBD2 (6 bases). The CDR3 runs 15 residues. Trimming pared 2 bases from V and 6 bases from J, leaving 14 bases between. CDR1 and CDR2 from the germline V gene are MNHEY and SMNVEV (reference sequence). CDR3 amino acids: CASSLVGVEGNEQFF. Here the CDR3 DNA reads TGTGCCAGCAGTTTAGTGGGGGTGGAGGGCAATGAGCAGTTCTTC.

V is TRBV29-1 and J is TRBJ1-2; 10 bases match TRBD1. The J segment lost 12 bases and the V segment lost 1 base, leaving 2 bases of the junction unmatched. Germline CDR1 is SQVTM and CDR2 is ANQGSEA. The CDR3 is made up of 11 amino acids. The CDR3 sequence: CSVEGGQGNTF. CDR3 sequence (DNA): TGCAGCGTTGAAGGGGGACAGGGGAACACCTTC.

This clone was picked up one time. This sequence joins TRBV30 and TRBJ1-2; a possible D gene is TRBD1 (5 bases). Germline values: CDR1 GTSNPN, CDR2 SVGIG (reference sequence). The CDR3 extends over 12 amino acids. Trimming cost V 4 bases and J 5 bases, with 11 bases left between them. The CDR3 loop is CAWKGSAYGYTF. CDR3 DNA: TGTGCCTGGAAGGGGTCAGCATATGGCTACACCTTC.

This clone has ten or more counts. The V call is TRBV14, the J call TRBJ2-7; D unclear. Trimming removed 4 bases at V and 0 bases at J, with 4 bases between. CDR1 is SGHDN, CDR2 FVKESK, per germline. The CDR3 consists of 12 residues. The CDR3 loop reads CASSLASYEQYF. The CDR3 DNA follows: TGTGCCAGCAGCCTCGCCTCCTACGAGCAGTACTTC. The full variable domain, rest sourced from reference TRBV14 and TRBJ2-7, is EAGVTQFPSHSVIEKGQTVTLRCDPISGHDNLYWYRRVMGKEIKFLLHFVKESKQDESGMPNNRFLAERTGGTYSTLKVQPAELEDSGVYFCASSLASYEQYFGPGTRLTVT.

The chain couples TRBV29-1 to TRBJ2-7; 7 bases line up with TRBD1. This CDR3 is 11 amino acids long. Germline V gene sequence: CDR1 SQVTM, CDR2 ANQGSEA. The V gene end was trimmed by 7 bases and the J gene end by 5 bases; junction bases not matched to a gene: 5. The chain's CDR3 is CSATGSDEQYF. In nucleotides, the CDR3 is TGCAGCGCGACAGGGAGCGACGAGCAGTACTTC.

V is TRBV11-2 and J is TRBJ2-3; D is possibly TRBD2 (5 bases). This CDR3 has 15 amino acids. The V and J ends lost 2 bases and 2 bases respectively, with 11 bases between them. From germline, CDR1 is SGHAT and CDR2 FQNNGV. The CDR3 spells CASSLFPGVTDTQYF. The CDR3 DNA reads as TGTGCCAGCAGCTTATTTCCCGGGGTCACAGATACGCAGTATTTT.

This clone was counted only a few times. The CDR3: CSVDTGGVSYEQYF. CDR3 bases: TGCAGCGTTGATACCGGGGGGGTATCCTACGAGCAGTACTTC. The chain links TRBV29-1 to TRBJ2-7; 8 nucleotides match TRBD2. V lost 3 bases to trimming and J lost 1 base; unmatched junction nucleotides: 5. The CDR3 loop spans 14 amino acids. The germline V gene encodes CDR1 SQVTM and CDR2 ANQGSEA.

This clone has only one observation. This chain uses TRBV27 with TRBJ1-1; TRBD1 matches 9 bases. V trimming: 5 bases; J trimming: 0 bases; junction bases outside the gene matches: 7. The germline CDR1 and CDR2 sequences are MNHEY and SMNVEV (reference sequence). This CDR3 spans 16 amino acids. In DNA, the CDR3 is TGTGCCAGCAGTCTACAGGGGGCGGCTATGAACACTGAAGCTTTCTTT. Amino acids: CASSLQGAAMNTEAFF.

The chain combines TRBV5-6 with TRBJ2-5; D ambiguous. CDR3 length: 14 residues. Germline assignment: CDR1 SGHDT and CDR2 YYEEEE. Trimming shortened V by 4 bases and J by 5 bases, and 15 bases separated the two germline ends. CDR3 sequence (DNA): TGTGCCAGCAGCCCTGAGGCTCTACGTGAGACCCAGTACTTC. Encoded protein: CASSPEALRETQYF.

J is TRBJ1-5 and V is TRBV9; weak D call: TRBD1 (5 bases). V was pared by 0 bases and J by 8 bases, with 6 bases between. Germline V lookup: CDR1 SGDLS, CDR2 YYNGEE. The CDR3 runs 12 residues. The CDR3 sequence: CASSVVGEPQHF. The CDR3 bases are TGTGCCAGCAGCGTAGTGGGGGAGCCCCAGCATTTT.

This clone was counted only a few times. The V and J genes are TRBV29-1 and TRBJ2-1; TRBD1 matches at 7 bases. The CDR3 extends over 12 amino acids. V lost 7 bases, J lost 10 bases, and 10 bases stayed unmatched. Germline CDR1 and CDR2: SQVTM and ANQGSEA. This CDR3 reads CSDQGDRAEQFF. The DNA for the CDR3 is TGCAGCGACCAAGGAGACAGGGCCGAGCAGTTCTTC.

This clone was counted a few times. The chain has TRBV12-5 and TRBJ2-1; D remains ambiguous. Trimming removed 1 base at V and 4 bases at J, with 5 bases between. This CDR3 comprises 13 residues. Germline V CDR1 and CDR2: LGHNT, FRNRAP. The DNA for the CDR3 is TGTGCTAGTGGTTTGGGACTTTACAATGAGCAGTTCTTC. It specifies CASGLGLYNEQFF.

This clone was detected a few times. The genes are TRBV30 and TRBJ2-1, with 9 bases fitting TRBD2. CDR3 length: 13 amino acids. After removal of 5 bases from V and 4 bases from J, the junction contained 3 bases not matched to a gene. The V gene's germline CDR1 is GTSNPN and CDR2 SVGIG (reference sequence). The CDR3 bases are TGTGCCTGGTCCCTAGCGGGGTACAATGAGCAGTTCTTC. The encoded protein is CAWSLAGYNEQFF.

This clone was found a few times. The rearrangement links TRBV29-1 to TRBJ1-1; TRBD1 might be the D (6 bases). Germline V gene lookup returns CDR1 SQVTM and CDR2 ANQGSEA. V lost 4 bases and J lost 0, with 15 bases in between. There are 15 residues in the CDR3. CDR3 in DNA: TGCAGCGTTGCAGGACAGAATGCCATGAACACTGAAGCTTTCTTT. Encoded protein: CSVAGQNAMNTEAFF.

The chain combines TRBV6-5 with TRBJ2-1, with a weak D call TRBD1 (5 bases). The CDR3 spans 15 residues. The germline gives CDR1 MNHEY, CDR2 SVGAGI. Trimming took off 2 bases at V and 3 bases at J, with 11 bases between the two ends. The CDR3 DNA reads as TGTGCCAGCAGTTACATGCAGGGCTTCTACAATGAGCAGTTCTTC. Protein: CASSYMQGFYNEQFF.

The chain uses TRBV29-1 and TRBJ2-7, with 8 bases aligning to TRBD2. The V and J ends lost 5 bases and 5 bases, in that order; junction bases with no gene match: 11. Germline CDR1 is SQVTM and CDR2 is ANQGSEA. This CDR3 spans 14 amino acids. The CDR3 DNA sequence: TGCAGCGTTCCAAGTGGGGGACTAGTAAACGAGCAGTACTTC. It encodes CSVPSGGLVNEQYF.

The J gene is TRBJ2-5, the V gene TRBV25-1; 7 bases match TRBD1. With 3 bases clipped from V and 1 base from J, the junction kept 5 bases outside the gene matches. The CDR3 loop spans 15 amino acids. From germline, CDR1 is MGHDK and CDR2 SYGVNS. As DNA, the CDR3 is TGTGCCAGCAGTGAGGGGACAGCCTTCCAAGAGACCCAGTACTTC. Translated: CASSEGTAFQETQYF.